What follows are 21 T cell receptor beta chains derived from one specimen sequenced in a study of T cells in Graves' hyperthyroidism and ophthalmopathy. TCR beta CDR3 region amplification was performed from RNA transcripts. First-round RT-PCR with HTBI primers amplified the TCR CDR3 region. TCRdb redid the calling of the multiplex PCR reads with MiXCR, one entry per CDR3 protein. Of roughly 740,000 distinct CDR3 sequences detected, roughly 17% appear once; the ten largest clones hold under 8.5%. Sequencing was done on a sample of blood. The receptors shown here come from a man aged 18 to 35 with Graves' hyperthyroidism.

This clonotype appeared many times. J is TRBJ2-5 and V is TRBV18; the match to TRBD2 covers 10 bases. Germline V gives CDR1 KGHSH, CDR2 LQKENI. Trimming took 5 bases from V and 7 from J; bases not matched to a gene: 4. This CDR3 contains 13 residues. The CDR3 loop is CASSGTSERTQYF. The CDR3, as DNA: TGTGCCAGCTCAGGGACTAGCGAGAGGACCCAGTACTTC.

The chain is built from TRBV29-1 and TRBJ2-3; D is possibly TRBD1 (6 bases). There are 14 residues in the CDR3. In germline, CDR1 is SQVTM, CDR2 ANQGSEA. The V and J ends lost 4 bases and 3 bases respectively, with 14 bases between them. For the CDR3, the DNA is TGCAGCGTTGTACAGGGAATTCAAACAGATACGCAGTATTTT. Translation gives CSVVQGIQTDTQYF.

This clonotype was seen repeatedly, ten times or more. V usage is TRBV29-1 and J usage is TRBJ2-1, with D perhaps TRBD2 (5 bases). From germline, CDR1 is SQVTM and CDR2 ANQGSEA. This CDR3 region has 12 residues. Trimming took off 8 bases at V and 5 bases at J, with 13 bases between the two ends. The CDR3 loop reads CSTHSGDNEQFF. Written as DNA, the CDR3 is TGCAGCACCCACAGCGGCGACAATGAGCAGTTCTTC.

The DNA for the CDR3 is TGCAGTGCTAGAGATCCGGGAGGGCCTCGCTACGAGCAGTACTTC. It encodes CSARDPGGPRYEQYF. The rearrangement joins TRBV20-1 to TRBJ2-7, with TRBD2 identical over 8 bases. The germline CDR1 and CDR2 sequences are DFQATT and SNEGSKA (reference sequence). CDR3 length: 15 amino acids. Trimming at V came to 0 bases and at J to 3 bases, leaving 7 bases not matched to a gene.

The rearrangement links TRBV10-3 to TRBJ1-2, with TRBD1 matching 11 bases. The V and J ends lost 0 bases and 8 bases, in that order; junction bases with no gene match: 2. The CDR3 totals 14 residues. CDR1 and CDR2 (germline): ENHRY, SYGVKD. The CDR3 DNA reads TGTGCCATCAGTGAGTCTCGGACAGGGGGCGGCTACACCTTC. This encodes CAISESRTGGGYTF.

This clonotype was detected ten times or more. Here the CDR3 DNA reads TGTGCCAGCAGCCAGTCTCTACCATTGGATTCACCCCTCCACTTT. Translating gives CASSQSLPLDSPLHF. The chain uses TRBV3-1 and TRBJ1-6; D unresolved. The CDR3 spans 15 residues. Germline CDR1 and CDR2: LGHDT and YNNKEL (reference sequence). V lost 3 bases and J lost 8, with 14 bases in between.

The chain recombines TRBV5-5 with TRBJ2-7; D remains ambiguous. Trimming removed 0 bases at V and 2 bases at J, with 21 bases between. Germline assignment: CDR1 SGHKS and CDR2 YYEKEE (reference sequence). CDR3 length equals 18 residues. CDR3 sequence reads: CASSLVGPVSNTAYEQYF. In nucleotides, the CDR3 is TGTGCCAGCAGCTTGGTAGGCCCCGTTTCAAACACGGCCTACGAGCAGTACTTC. The entire variable domain, with the rest obtained from reference TRBV5-5 and TRBJ2-7, is as follows: DAGVTQSPTHLIKTRGQQVTLRCSPISGHKSVSWYQQVLGQGPQFIFQYYEKEERGRGNFPDRFSARQFPNYSSELNVNALLLGDSALYLCASSLVGPVSNTAYEQYFGPGTRLTVT.

There are many counts of this clonotype. This sequence joins TRBV10-2 and TRBJ1-2, with a weak D call TRBD1 (6 bases). Germline V gene sequence: CDR1 WSHSY, CDR2 SAAADI. The CDR3 extends over 15 amino acids. V shed 2 bases and J shed 3 bases, with 13 bases lying between them. The CDR3 protein is CASSEAGELDYGYTF. DNA of the CDR3: TGCGCCAGCAGTGAGGCAGGGGAGTTGGACTATGGCTACACCTTC.

The chain couples TRBV20-1 to TRBJ2-3; 9 bases match TRBD2. V gave up 3 bases and J gave up 0 bases; unmatched junction bases: 4. In germline, CDR1 is DFQATT, CDR2 SNEGSKA (reference sequence). The CDR3 totals 15 residues. The CDR3 DNA reads as TGCAGTGCTAGTCGACTAGCGGCTAGCACAGATACGCAGTATTTT. Translating it yields CSASRLAASTDTQYF.

Ten or more counts support this clonotype. This chain uses TRBV20-1 with TRBJ2-7, with 8 bases matching TRBD1. CDR1 and CDR2 from the germline V gene are DFQATT and SNEGSKA (reference sequence). Losses at the gene ends were 6 bases for V and 2 bases for J; bases not matched to a gene: 9. The CDR3 consists of 14 residues. This chain's CDR3 is CSASSGGRAYEQYF. The CDR3 bases are TGCAGTGCCAGCTCAGGGGGCCGCGCCTACGAGCAGTACTTC.

This clonotype was seen many times. The V gene is TRBV7-2, the J gene TRBJ2-1; 12 bases map to TRBD2. The CDR3 is 15 residues long. The germline V gene has CDR1 SGHTA and CDR2 FQGNSA. After removal of 4 bases from V and 5 bases from J, the junction contained 3 bases not matched to a gene. CDR3 DNA: TGTGCCAGCAGCTCCCGGACTAGCGGGAACAATGAGCAGTTCTTC. The encoded protein is CASSSRTSGNNEQFF.

This clonotype came up many times. The rearrangement uses TRBV12-3 or TRBV12-4 and TRBJ2-7; D gene unclear. V was pared by 3 bases and J by 2 bases, with 20 bases between. The CDR3 has 17 amino acids. The CDR3 here is CASSFVAPRRNPYEQYF. CDR3 in DNA: TGTGCCAGCAGTTTTGTTGCGCCACGGAGAAACCCCTACGAGCAGTACTTC.

The CDR3 DNA sequence: TGCGCCAGCAGGACGGACGATAGAGGGAGGGGTAATGAGCAGTTCTTC. Amino acids: CASRTDDRGRGNEQFF. This sequence joins TRBV10-2 and TRBJ2-1; 7 positions agree with TRBD2. Trimming took 6 bases from V and 7 from J; bases not matched to a gene: 15. The CDR3 runs to 16 residues. Germline V gives CDR1 WSHSY, CDR2 SAAADI.

This clonotype has a count of ten or more. The chain is built from TRBV5-1 and TRBJ2-2, with D perhaps matching TRBD1 or TRBD2 (5 bases each). This CDR3 region has 15 residues. Deletions cut 4 bases from V and 3 bases from J, with 13 bases between. Per germline, CDR1 SGHRS and CDR2 YFSETQ. This CDR3 is CASSRPQGDTGELFF. CDR3 nucleotides: TGCGCCAGCAGCAGACCCCAGGGAGACACCGGGGAGCTGTTTTTT.

This chain joins TRBV29-1 and TRBJ2-1; 13 bases map to TRBD2. CDR1 SQVTM and CDR2 ANQGSEA come from the germline V gene. The CDR3 runs to 16 residues. V shed 5 bases and J 6 bases; nucleotides not matched to a gene: 10. CDR3 nucleotide sequence: TGCAGCGTTTTAAGACTAGCGGGAGGAATAGCCAATGAGCAGTTCTTC. Protein product: CSVLRLAGGIANEQFF.

This clonotype appeared a few times. The chain carries TRBV3-1 and TRBJ2-2, with D possibly TRBD1 on 6 matching bases. The V gene's germline CDR1 is LGHDT and CDR2 YNNKEL (reference sequence). With 0 bases removed from V and 1 base from J, the gap between germline ends came to 12 bases. This CDR3 contains 17 residues. This CDR3 reads CASSQEGHLVNTGELFF. The CDR3 nucleotides are TGTGCCAGCAGCCAAGAGGGACACCTCGTGAACACCGGGGAGCTGTTTTTT. The whole variable domain, filled in from reference TRBV3-1 and TRBJ2-2, reads DTAVSQTPKYLVTQMGNDKSIKCEQNLGHDTMYWYKQDSKKFLKIMFSYNNKELIINETVPNRFSPKSPDKAHLNLHINSLELGDSAVYFCASSQEGHLVNTGELFFGEGSRLTVL.

This clonotype was seen ten or more times. The V and J genes are TRBV28 and TRBJ2-7; D is unresolved. The CDR3 runs 13 residues. CDR1 and CDR2 (germline): MDHEN, SYDVKM. Trimming left V 3 bases short and J 4 bases short, with 10 bases between. CDR3 region: CASSLASMYEQYF. Written as DNA, the CDR3 is TGTGCCAGCAGTTTGGCTAGTATGTACGAGCAGTACTTC. The whole variable domain, filled in from reference TRBV28 and TRBJ2-7, reads DVKVTQSSRYLVKRTGEKVFLECVQDMDHENMFWYRQDPGLGLRLIYFSYDVKMKEKGDIPEGYSVSREKKERFSLILESASTNQTSMYLCASSLASMYEQYFGPGTRLTVT.

This clonotype was recorded a few times. This chain connects TRBV20-1 to TRBJ2-1, with a tentative D call TRBD2 (6 bases). Germline loops: CDR1 DFQATT, CDR2 SNEGSKA (reference sequence). The V and J ends lost 6 bases and 5 bases respectively, with 14 bases between them. The CDR3 runs to 13 residues. CDR3 residues: CSARPSENNEQFF. Written as DNA, the CDR3 is TGCAGTGCGAGACCTAGCGAAAACAATGAGCAGTTCTTC.

This clonotype was found many times. The V and J genes are TRBV28 and TRBJ2-7, with 8 nucleotides matching TRBD2. The CDR3 is made up of 14 amino acids. The V gene end was trimmed by 5 bases and the J gene end by 5 bases; junction bases not matched to a gene: 8. Germline V gene data show CDR1 as MDHEN and CDR2 as SYDVKM. The CDR3: CASSRYSGIHEQYF. In DNA, the CDR3 is TGTGCCAGCAGTAGATATAGCGGGATCCACGAGCAGTACTTC.

The V call is TRBV14, the J call TRBJ2-7; D gene unclear. Trimming took 3 bases from V and 4 from J, leaving 10 bases between them. The CDR3 has 13 amino acids. Germline CDR1 is SGHDN and CDR2 is FVKESK. CDR3 in amino acids: CASSHLDQYEQYF. The CDR3 DNA reads as TGTGCCAGCAGCCACCTGGACCAGTACGAGCAGTACTTC.

This chain joins TRBV5-4 and TRBJ1-5; D is unresolved. The length of the CDR3 is 14 residues. The ends were cut back, 0 bases at V and 5 bases at J, with 9 bases in the middle. Germline V gene data show CDR1 as SGHNT and CDR2 as YYREEE (reference sequence). CDR3 in DNA: TGTGCCAGCAGCTTGGGTCCTCTTCATCAGCCCCAGCATTTT. As protein: CASSLGPLHQPQHF.